One TCR beta chain is described in this entry. As yet, its antigen is unknown. The data derive from a study of cytomegalovirus exposure and HLA in healthy donors. Study-wide results and limits: Follow-up analysis found HLA locus-dependent TCR association rates, highest for DRB1 and lowest for HLA-C.

The CDR3 runs to 15 residues. Trimming took 0 bases from V and 6 from J; bases not matched to a gene: 4. Germline V gene sequence: CDR1 SGHRS, CDR2 YFSETQ. 60 Vbeta and 13 Jbeta primers were used in PCR. Assay: immunoSEQ multiplex PCR; the TCRdb copy retains only in-frame clones and omits some. The repertoire holds approximately 260,000 clones, with about four fifths as singletons. The chain uses TRBV5-1 and TRBJ1-5, with 9 bases fitting TRBD1. The source of this sequence is a woman in her forties in good health and CMV-seropositive. Sequencing was done on a sample of PBMCs. The CDR3 nucleotides read TGCGCCAGCAGCTTGGGGGACAGGGTAGGTCAGCCCCAGCATTTT. Its translation: CASSLGDRVGQPQHF. Variable domain in full (rest from reference TRBV5-1 and TRBJ1-5): KAGVTQTPRYLIKTRGQQVTLSCSPISGHRSVSWYQQTPGQGLQFLFEYFSETQRNKGNFPGRFSGRQFSNSRSEMNVSTLELGDSALYLCASSLGDRVGQPQHFGDGTRLSIL.